Each of the 28 T cell receptor beta chains below was sequenced from the same sample in a study of a mutant IDH1 vaccine in newly diagnosed glioma (dated by TCRdb to about 2021). The meaning of the sample's time point label: baseline, week 1 (first vaccination visit). This specimen's treatment or condition label, interpreted: pre-vaccination baseline after standard-of-care therapy. The library was produced with the immunoSEQ multiplex PCR assay. TCRdb provides this immuneACCESS table in a form limited to in-frame rearrangements. Some clones are lacking; in checked studies, under half of them reflect an unresolved V gene, and why the rest are absent is not known. Present in this sample are about 59,000 clones, about 91% of which were seen just once. Jointly, the top ten make up approximately 2.4% of the sample. This specimen was PBMCs, taken from a glioma patient treated with radiotherapy, temozolomide or both. The receptors shown here come from a man between 45 and 60 years old with glioma.

The chain employs TRBV7-8 and TRBJ2-7; D may be TRBD1 (6 bases). The CDR3 loop spans 14 amino acids. Germline V gene lookup returns CDR1 SGHVS and CDR2 FQNEAQ. V was clipped by 5 bases and J by 3 bases, with 14 bases between them. This CDR3 is CASSHRIRGYEQYF. As DNA, the CDR3 is TGTGCCAGCAGCCACCGGATCAGGGGCTACGAGCAGTACTTC.

The chain recombines TRBV29-1 with TRBJ1-3; D not certain. V dropped 6 bases and J dropped 7 bases, with 10 bases sitting between them. CDR3 size: 11 residues. The germline V gene has CDR1 SQVTM and CDR2 ANQGSEA. The CDR3 loop reads CSVGLSNTIYF. CDR3 DNA sequence: TGCAGCGTCGGACTGAGCAACACCATATATTTT. The whole variable domain, filled in from reference TRBV29-1 and TRBJ1-3, reads SAVISQKPSRDICQRGTSLTIQCQVDSQVTMMFWYRQQPGQSLTLIATANQGSEATYESGFVIDKFPISRPNLTFSTLTVSNMSPEDSSIYLCSVGLSNTIYFGEGSWLTVV.

The chain joins TRBV7-2 to TRBJ2-7; 8 bases fit TRBD2. The V gene end was trimmed by 3 bases and the J gene end by 6 bases; junction bases not matched to a gene: 4. Germline V gene sequence: CDR1 SGHTA, CDR2 FQGNSA. This CDR3 has 13 amino acids. CDR3 coding DNA: TGTGCCAGCAGCTTCGGGGGGGCGAGCGAGCAGTACTTC. This encodes CASSFGGASEQYF.

The chain links TRBV21-1 to TRBJ2-5; TRBD2 was called by the table and not checked on the DNA. TRBV21-1 is shown as a pseudogene. This CDR3 spans 17 amino acids. The DNA for the CDR3 is TGTGCCAGCAGCCCAGTAGTCGGGCGGGAGGGCCAAGAGACCCAGTACTTC. Its protein is CASSPVVGREGQETQYF.

The gene calls are TRBV7-8 and TRBJ1-5, with D possibly being TRBD1 (6 bases). Germline CDR1 is SGHVS and CDR2 is FQNEAQ. The CDR3 sequence is 18 residues long. Between the trimmed V and J ends, which lost 5 bases and 2 bases, there was a span of 22 bases. In DNA, the CDR3 is TGTGCCAGCAGCCCGAGGGGGTTGGGGACTTCAGGCAATCAGCCCCAGCATTTT. This codes for CASSPRGLGTSGNQPQHF.

The V and J genes are TRBV4-2 and TRBJ1-1; possibly TRBD1 for D (5 bases). CDR1 and CDR2 (germline): LGHNA, YNFKEQ. This CDR3 region has 16 residues. Trimming pared 1 base from V and 6 bases from J, leaving 18 bases between. CDR3 residues: CASSQVRQGEWAEAFF. In nucleotides, the CDR3 is TGTGCCAGCAGCCAAGTTAGGCAGGGCGAATGGGCTGAAGCTTTCTTT.

The chain links TRBV9 to TRBJ2-2; D gene uncertain. Germline V CDR1 and CDR2: SGDLS, YYNGEE. This CDR3 has 13 residues. With 3 bases removed from V and 6 bases from J, the gap between germline ends came to 9 bases. CDR3 nucleotide sequence: TGTGCCAGCAGCGCCCTTCAGGCCGGGGAGCTGTTTTTT. Amino acids: CASSALQAGELFF.

The chain links TRBV10-3 to TRBJ1-2; the D is unclear. There are 12 residues in the CDR3. Germline CDR1 ENHRY, CDR2 SYGVKD. Trimming removed 0 bases from V and 10 bases from J, with 9 bases in between. CDR3 nucleotides: TGTGCCATCAGTGAGTCGACTACTTCCTACACCTTC. Translation gives CAISESTTSYTF.

This sequence joins TRBV29-1 and TRBJ1-5, with D tentatively TRBD1 (6 bases). Trimming removed 7 bases from V and 4 bases from J, with 14 bases in between. Germline V gene data show CDR1 as SQVTM and CDR2 as ANQGSEA. The CDR3 loop spans 13 amino acids. This chain's CDR3 is CSARQGGNQPQHF. Written as DNA, the CDR3 is TGCAGCGCCCGACAAGGGGGGAATCAGCCCCAGCATTTT.

V is TRBV29-1 and J is TRBJ1-1; 9 nucleotides align to TRBD1. J lost 5 bases, V lost 7 bases, and 5 bases had no gene match. The germline V gene encodes CDR1 SQVTM and CDR2 ANQGSEA. The CDR3 consists of 12 residues. The DNA of the CDR3 is TGCAGCGAGACAGGGGGAAGGACTGAAGCTTTCTTT. Translated, it gives CSETGGRTEAFF.

V and J are TRBV19 and TRBJ1-6; weak D call: TRBD1 (5 bases). This CDR3 has 14 residues. Trimming removed 9 bases from V and 7 bases from J, with 16 bases in between. The V gene's germline CDR1 is LNHDA and CDR2 SQIVND (reference sequence). CDR3 nucleotide sequence: TGTGCCAGCCGCCTGGGACGGCCGAATTCACCCCTCCACTTT. It is translated as CASRLGRPNSPLHF.

The rearrangement uses TRBV7-2 and TRBJ1-2; perhaps TRBD1 as D (6 bases). The germline V gene encodes CDR1 SGHTA and CDR2 FQGNSA. Trimming removed 1 base from V and 6 bases from J, with 12 bases in between. CDR3 length: 14 amino acids. The CDR3 nucleotides read TGTGCCAGCAGCTTAGGCGGAGGGGGGAATGGCTACACCTTC. Translated, it gives CASSLGGGGNGYTF.

This clone is a singleton in its sample. This chain uses TRBV11-2 with TRBJ1-1; D is uncertain. Germline values: CDR1 SGHAT, CDR2 FQNNGV. The CDR3 is 13 residues long. Trimming shortened V by 3 bases and J by 1 base, and 6 bases separated the two germline ends. The CDR3, as DNA: TGTGCCAGCAGCTTGGGGTCGAACACTGAAGCTTTCTTT. It codes for CASSLGSNTEAFF. Drawing the rest from reference TRBV11-2 and TRBJ1-1, the complete variable domain is EAGVAQSPRYKIIEKRQSVAFWCNPISGHATLYWYQQILGQGPKLLIQFQNNGVVDDSQLPKDRFSAERLKGVDSTLKIQPAKLEDSAVYLCASSLGSNTEAFFGQGTRLTVV.

As DNA, the CDR3 is TGTGCCAGTAGTATAGGGGGGACTGGGGGTGAGCAGTTCTTC. Its translation: CASSIGGTGGEQFF. The genes are TRBV19 and TRBJ2-1; maybe TRBD2 (6 bases). The germline V gene has CDR1 LNHDA and CDR2 SQIVND (reference sequence). The CDR3 loop spans 14 amino acids. V shed 1 base and J shed 9 bases, with 13 bases lying between them. Based on the CDR3 plus reference TRBV19 and TRBJ2-1, the full variable domain is DGGITQSPKYLFRKEGQNVTLSCEQNLNHDAMYWYRQDPGQGLRLIYYSQIVNDFQKGDIAEGYSVSREKKESFPLTVTSAQKNPTAFYLCASSIGGTGGEQFFGPGTRLTVL.

CDR3 sequence reads: CASSPRPGGTALAYEQYF. The CDR3 DNA reads as TGTGCCAGCAGCCCGAGGCCGGGGGGGACAGCGCTGGCCTACGAGCAGTACTTC. This chain joins TRBV9 and TRBJ2-7; D is perhaps TRBD2 (8 bases). CDR1 and CDR2 from the germline V gene are SGDLS and YYNGEE. V dropped 4 bases and J dropped 2 bases, with 25 bases sitting between them. The CDR3 totals 18 residues.

This chain uses TRBV19 with TRBJ1-5, with unresolved D. Germline V gene data show CDR1 as LNHDA and CDR2 as SQIVND (reference sequence). The CDR3 spans 16 residues. With 1 base removed from V and 0 bases from J, the gap between germline ends came to 10 bases. The CDR3 region is CASSIAASYSNQPQHF. CDR3 bases: TGTGCCAGTAGTATAGCTGCCAGTTATAGCAATCAGCCCCAGCATTTT.

The J gene is TRBJ1-1, the V gene TRBV11-2; the D is unclear. CDR1 and CDR2 from the germline V gene are SGHAT and FQNNGV. The length of the CDR3 is 13 residues. V shed 1 base and J shed 0 bases, with 3 bases lying between them. Here the CDR3 reads CASSLVVNTEAFF. The CDR3 DNA reads as TGTGCCAGCAGCTTAGTGGTGAACACTGAAGCTTTCTTT.

The chain uses TRBV10-3 and TRBJ2-3, with 15 positions matching TRBD2. CDR1 is ENHRY, CDR2 SYGVKD, per germline. The ends lost 3 bases at V and 6 bases at J; junction bases unmatched: 16. This CDR3 is built from 20 residues. CDR3 amino acids: CAISDRGTSGGRGGGDTQYF. CDR3 sequence (DNA): TGTGCCATCAGTGACCGCGGGACTAGCGGGGGGCGAGGGGGAGGTGATACGCAGTATTTT.

The chain has TRBV6-6 and TRBJ2-3; 8 bases agree with TRBD2. The trim removed 6 bases at V and 4 bases at J, leaving 6 bases unmatched. Germline V gene lookup returns CDR1 MNHNY and CDR2 SVGAGI (reference sequence). This CDR3 is 14 amino acids long. CDR3 protein: CASRTGTRADTQYF. The CDR3 DNA sequence: TGTGCCAGCAGGACCGGGACTAGAGCAGATACGCAGTATTTT.

V gene TRBV9 combines with J gene TRBJ1-1, with D tentatively TRBD1 (6 bases). Germline V gene sequence: CDR1 SGDLS, CDR2 YYNGEE. Trimming removed 4 bases at V and 3 bases at J, with 10 bases between. This CDR3 is built from 13 residues. The CDR3 region is CASSLQGYTEAFF. The CDR3 DNA reads TGTGCCAGCAGCTTACAGGGTTACACTGAAGCTTTCTTT. Full variable domain (rest looked up from reference TRBV9 and TRBJ1-1): DSGVTQTPKHLITATGQRVTLRCSPRSGDLSVYWYQQSLDQGLQFLIQYYNGEERAKGNILERFSAQQFPDLHSELNLSSLELGDSALYFCASSLQGYTEAFFGQGTRLTVV.

The chain employs TRBV2 and TRBJ2-3; 13 bases are a match to TRBD2. With 5 bases clipped from V and 2 bases from J, the junction kept 10 bases outside the gene matches. Looked up from germline, CDR1 is SNHLY and CDR2 is FYNNEI. This CDR3 is 18 amino acids long. The CDR3: CASSTRLAGGTNTDTQYF. The CDR3 DNA reads TGTGCCAGCAGTACCCGACTAGCGGGAGGCACGAACACAGATACGCAGTATTTT.

V is TRBV30 and J is TRBJ1-2; 7 bases are a match to TRBD1. The CDR3 spans 13 residues. V gave up 2 bases and J gave up 4 bases; unmatched junction bases: 4. Germline lookup yields CDR1 GTSNPN and CDR2 SVGIG (reference sequence). The CDR3 DNA reads TGTGCCTGGAGTCGACAGGGTACCTATGGCTACACCTTC. Protein product: CAWSRQGTYGYTF.

This chain uses TRBV11-2 with TRBJ1-2; D remains ambiguous. Trimming cost V 0 bases and J 4 bases, with 12 bases left between them. From germline, CDR1 is SGHAT and CDR2 FQNNGV. This CDR3 is built from 15 residues. CDR3 sequence: CASSLESHTSYGYTF. Here the CDR3 DNA reads TGTGCCAGCAGCTTAGAATCTCACACTAGCTATGGCTACACCTTC.

This clone has more than one count but fewer than ten. The V gene is TRBV7-3, the J gene TRBJ1-1; D unresolved. The CDR3 extends over 12 amino acids. Germline V gene lookup returns CDR1 SGHTA and CDR2 FQGTGA. V was cut by 4 bases and J by 7 bases, with 10 bases left in between. The CDR3 bases are TGTGCCAGCAGCTCCCGGACTGGTGAAGCTTTCTTT. Translated: CASSSRTGEAFF.

This clone was recorded a few times. The gene calls are TRBV5-1 and TRBJ2-7; D unresolved. Germline V gene lookup returns CDR1 SGHRS and CDR2 YFSETQ. CDR3 size: 15 residues. The V gene lost 1 base and the J gene lost 0 bases, with 11 bases spanning the gap. CDR3 in DNA: TGCGCCAGCAGCTTGAGCCAGGCAGCCTCCTACGAGCAGTACTTC. The encoded protein is CASSLSQAASYEQYF.

The chain couples TRBV6-1 to TRBJ2-7, with 9 nucleotides matching TRBD2. V dropped 4 bases and J dropped 2; count of bases not matched to a gene: 12. Germline CDR1 and CDR2: MNHNS and SASEGT. CDR3 size: 17 residues. CDR3 sequence reads: CASSAGGAAGGTYEQYF. The CDR3 nucleotides are TGTGCCAGCAGTGCCGGTGGGGCAGCGGGGGGTACCTACGAGCAGTACTTC.

The gene calls are TRBV19 and TRBJ2-1; D is unclear. V dropped 5 bases and J dropped 4 bases, with 15 bases sitting between them. Germline lookup yields CDR1 LNHDA and CDR2 SQIVND (reference sequence). CDR3 size: 15 residues. CDR3 sequence (DNA): TGTGCCAGTAGTCCGAGAACCCTTACGTACAATGAGCAGTTCTTC. Translation: CASSPRTLTYNEQFF.

The chain recombines TRBV19 with TRBJ2-2; D remains ambiguous. This CDR3 has 12 residues. With 7 bases removed from V and 8 bases from J, the gap between germline ends came to 11 bases. CDR1 LNHDA and CDR2 SQIVND come from the germline V gene (reference sequence). CDR3 DNA: TGTGCCAGTACCCTCGGCTCTGGGGAGCTGTTTTTT. This translates into CASTLGSGELFF.